This is a list of T cell receptor beta chains from one sample in a study of graft-versus-host responses after intestinal transplantation. The antigens of these receptors remain unknown. Clones were sequenced by immunoSEQ multiplex PCR, and TCRdb holds only the in-frame ones, with some missing. The data hold about 70,000 clones, with 90% to 95% observed a single time. This material consisted of unstimulated CD8+ T cells sorted from spleen or lymph node cells, taken before intestinal transplant. These receptors were obtained from a human donor who received an intestinal transplant. CDR3s include the opening cysteine and the closing phenylalanine or tryptophan.

TRBV7-2	TRBJ1-1	CASSLDTGTEAFF
TRBV27	TRBJ2-2	CASSSTTLGSGANTGELFF
TRBV27	TRBJ2-5	CASSQQEPLADERVETQYF
TRBV10-3	TRBJ2-2	CAISPFTGELFF
TRBV5-1	TRBJ2-5	CASSSPGLALEETQYF
TRBV6-6	TRBJ2-3	CASRNPGGTDTQYF
TRBV6-6	TRBJ1-2	CASSYSPGSGFYGYTF
TRBV9	TRBJ2-7	CASSVSRSTSGPYEQYF
TRBV5-6	TRBJ2-2	CASSFWGPGELFF
TRBV18	TRBJ2-5	CASSPPWDRGQETQYF
TRBV4-2	TRBJ2-1	CASSQEPAASNEQFF
TRBV5-1	TRBJ2-1	CASRSGTGDFSYNEQFF
TRBV19	TRBJ2-1	CASSMGVGFSSYNEQFF
TRBV9	TRBJ2-5	CASSVGGAPGQETQYF
TRBV6-5	TRBJ1-1	CASSFARGDTEAFF
TRBV7-9	TRBJ1-2	CASSLGSSGYTF
TRBV5-4	TRBJ2-3	CASSFRSGFSTDTQYF
TRBV2	TRBJ1-2	CASNDRTLDYGYTF
TRBV2	TRBJ2-5	CASNGETQYF
TRBV27	TRBJ2-1	CASSATGRGEQFF
TRBV19	TRBJ2-7	CASSIAWTGALEQYF
TRBV27	TRBJ2-3	CASRHLAGGGDTQYF
TRBV5-4	TRBJ1-2	CASSPNRGWYGYTF
TRBV5-1	TRBJ2-7	CASSLGTGAYEQYF
TRBV7-2	TRBJ1-1	CASSLGREEAFF
TRBV11-2	TRBJ2-3	CASSLGLGDLTDTQYF
TRBV4-1	TRBJ1-3	CASSQVQASGNTIYF
TRBV4-2	TRBJ2-2	CASSQDPLGGGVTGELFF
TRBV7-9	TRBJ1-4	CASSEGNEAEKLFF
TRBV5-6	TRBJ2-7	CASSLGLLLEQYF
TRBV2	TRBJ2-1	CASSPSGFPYNEQFF
TRBV20-1	TRBJ1-2	CSAGVGNGYTF
TRBV7-8	TRBJ1-1	CASSLFPGSQGTEAFF
TRBV5-1	TRBJ2-1	CASSLGGAFTYNEQFF
TRBV6-5	TRBJ1-5	CASRPGEGNQPQHF
TRBV5-1	TRBJ2-7	CASSLAHRQGSSYEQYF
TRBV4-1	TRBJ2-1	CASSHQDLGGNEQFF
TRBV10-1	TRBJ2-7	CASSVEALDEQYF
TRBV27	TRBJ2-3	CASSLRQISDRELTRPTDTQYF